Shown below are 7 T cell receptor beta chains from a single sample sequenced in a study of blood T cell repertoires in COVID-19. Sequencing used immunoSEQ multiplex PCR; TCRdb keeps in-frame clones, though not all of them. The sample yields roughly 310,000 clones, about nine tenths seen once. The material sequenced was peripheral blood. The receptor source for this set is a woman in her 30s with COVID-19, enrolled during active disease.

The rearrangement uses TRBV10-1 and TRBJ1-5, with 10 bases fitting TRBD1. This CDR3 region has 16 residues. After removal of 6 bases from V and 2 bases from J, the junction contained 7 bases not matched to a gene. CDR1 is WNHNN, CDR2 SYGVQD, per germline (reference sequence). The CDR3 DNA reads as TGCGCCAGCAGGCACCTTGGGACAGGGGGCAATCAGCCCCAGCATTTT. Translating gives CASRHLGTGGNQPQHF.

This chain uses TRBV30 with TRBJ2-7, with 10 bases lining up with TRBD2. V dropped 4 bases and J dropped 3; count of bases not matched to a gene: 3. The CDR3 loop spans 13 amino acids. Per the germline V gene, CDR1 is GTSNPN and CDR2 is SVGIG (reference sequence). The CDR3 loop reads CAWIPSGSYEQYF. In DNA form, the CDR3 reads TGTGCCTGGATCCCTAGCGGGAGCTACGAGCAGTACTTC.

The rearrangement uses TRBV19 and TRBJ2-2; D is ambiguous. Trimming took off 3 bases at V and 0 bases at J, with 11 bases between the two ends. Germline assignment: CDR1 LNHDA and CDR2 SQIVND (reference sequence). This CDR3 spans 16 amino acids. CDR3 amino acids: CASSIGNSANTGELFF. The CDR3 DNA reads TGTGCCAGTAGTATTGGAAACAGTGCGAACACCGGGGAGCTGTTTTTT. Drawing the rest from reference TRBV19 and TRBJ2-2, the complete variable domain is DGGITQSPKYLFRKEGQNVTLSCEQNLNHDAMYWYRQDPGQGLRLIYYSQIVNDFQKGDIAEGYSVSREKKESFPLTVTSAQKNPTAFYLCASSIGNSANTGELFFGEGSRLTVL.

The chain combines TRBV11-2 with TRBJ1-3, with TRBD1 matching 8 bases. The ends lost 3 bases at V and 3 bases at J; junction bases unmatched: 7. The germline V gene has CDR1 SGHAT and CDR2 FQNNGV. This CDR3 comprises 16 residues. The chain's CDR3 is CASSLPRGQYGNTIYF. CDR3 DNA: TGTGCCAGCAGCTTGCCCAGGGGGCAATATGGAAACACCATATATTTT.

This chain uses TRBV25-1 with TRBJ2-2, with 7 positions matching TRBD1. Germline-derived CDR1 and CDR2 are MGHDK and SYGVNS. V lost 6 bases and J lost 8; bases outside the gene matches: 3. CDR3 length equals 12 residues. The CDR3 sequence: CASRGDSGELFF. CDR3 DNA: TGTGCCAGCAGGGGGGACAGTGGGGAGCTGTTTTTT.

The rearrangement links TRBV18 to TRBJ2-3; 8 bases are shared with TRBD2. Trimming at V came to 1 base and at J to 4 bases, leaving 4 bases not matched to a gene. Germline V CDR1 and CDR2: KGHSH, LQKENI. CDR3 length: 15 amino acids. The CDR3 sequence: CASSPQEAGADTQYF. As DNA, the CDR3 is TGTGCCAGCTCACCACAGGAAGCGGGAGCAGATACGCAGTATTTT.

The chain is built from TRBV10-1 and TRBJ1-2; TRBD1 matches at 8 bases. In germline, CDR1 is WNHNN, CDR2 SYGVQD (reference sequence). The CDR3 sequence is 13 residues long. V was pared by 4 bases and J by 4 bases, with 2 bases of the junction left unmatched. CDR3 sequence reads: CASSGTGLYGYTF. The CDR3 coding sequence is TGCGCCAGCAGTGGGACAGGGCTCTATGGCTACACCTTC.